This entry lists 26 T cell receptor beta chains sequenced from one sample in a study of identical twins. TCRdb redid the calling of the 5' RACE reads with MiXCR, one entry per CDR3 protein. The table shows about 500,000 distinct CDR3 sequences, with over 11% occurring only once. The sample was also linked to a second study, of yellow fever vaccine responses in identical twins.

Material: CD4+ T cells sorted from blood. The receptors originated from a woman aged 18-29 years in good health.

In its sample, this clonotype was seen many times. This sequence joins TRBV7-9 and TRBJ1-1, with no clear D. The ends were cut back, 6 bases at V and 1 base at J, with 9 bases in the middle. The CDR3 runs 13 residues. Germline-derived CDR1 and CDR2 are SEHNR and FQNEAQ (reference sequence). Written as DNA, the CDR3 is TGTGCCAGCAGTGACCGGGGGAACACTGAAGCTTTCTTT. Translating it yields CASSDRGNTEAFF.

In this sample, this clonotype turned up a few times. J is TRBJ2-7 and V is TRBV12-3 or TRBV12-4; D might be TRBD1 (6 bases). The CDR3 length is 14 residues. V was clipped by 5 bases and J by 0 bases, with 11 bases between them. DNA of the CDR3: TGTGCCAGCAGTACCAGGACAGCCTCCTACGAGCAGTACTTC. Amino acids: CASSTRTASYEQYF.

The sample holds a few counts of this clonotype. The chain joins TRBV5-1 to TRBJ2-7; D gene ambiguous. Trimming took 0 bases from V and 2 from J, leaving 9 bases between them. The CDR3 is made up of 14 amino acids. Germline values: CDR1 SGHRS, CDR2 YFSETQ. CDR3 loop: CASSLEAATYEQYF. The CDR3 DNA follows: TGCGCCAGCAGCTTGGAAGCTGCAACCTACGAGCAGTACTTC.

The V call is TRBV29-1, the J call TRBJ1-2; D possibly corresponds to TRBD1 (5 bases). CDR3 length: 12 amino acids. V was cut by 6 bases and J by 2 bases, with 10 bases left in between. In germline, CDR1 is SQVTM, CDR2 ANQGSEA. The CDR3 DNA sequence: TGCAGCGTCTCCGGGGGGAACTATGGCTACACCTTC. The encoded protein is CSVSGGNYGYTF.

This clonotype was seen only a few times. The chain uses TRBV28 and TRBJ2-7; 8 nucleotides agree with TRBD2. This CDR3 contains 15 residues. Germline V gene sequence: CDR1 MDHEN, CDR2 SYDVKM. The V segment lost 3 bases and the J segment 0 bases; nucleotides outside the gene matches: 4. This CDR3 reads CASSLPSGFSYEQYF. CDR3 in DNA: TGTGCCAGCAGTTTGCCTAGCGGGTTCTCCTACGAGCAGTACTTC.

The chain employs TRBV20-1 and TRBJ2-7; tentatively, D is TRBD2 (5 bases). The V gene lost 3 bases and the J gene lost 3 bases, with 9 bases spanning the gap. Germline loops: CDR1 DFQATT, CDR2 SNEGSKA (reference sequence). The CDR3 covers 12 residues. The CDR3 spells CSARSEGYEQYF. CDR3 nucleotides: TGCAGTGCTAGGTCAGAGGGCTACGAGCAGTACTTC.

This clonotype appeared many times. V gene TRBV25-1 combines with J gene TRBJ1-1; maybe TRBD1 (5 bases). V was shortened by 1 base and J by 5 bases, with 11 bases between the two germline ends. Per germline, CDR1 MGHDK and CDR2 SYGVNS. The CDR3 runs to 14 residues. In DNA, the CDR3 is TGTGCCAGCAGTGAATGGCAGGGAGATACTGAAGCTTTCTTT. Amino acid sequence: CASSEWQGDTEAFF.

This sequence joins TRBV6-1 and TRBJ2-3; TRBD1 matches 7 bases. J was trimmed by 2 bases and V by 6 bases; bases with no gene match: 5. The length of the CDR3 is 14 residues. Germline loops: CDR1 MNHNS, CDR2 SASEGT. The CDR3 nucleotides read TGTGCCAGCAGATCGACAGGGTTCACAGATACGCAGTATTTT. Its translation is CASRSTGFTDTQYF.

This clonotype has more than one count but fewer than ten. The chain has TRBV11-2 and TRBJ2-1; 8 bases are shared with TRBD2. Germline-derived CDR1 and CDR2 are SGHAT and FQNNGV. V lost 5 bases to trimming and J lost 9 bases; unmatched junction nucleotides: 18. The CDR3 is 17 residues long. The CDR3 nucleotides read TGTGCCAGCAGCGGCTGGGGACCGGGACTAGGGCAGGGTGAGCAGTTCTTC. Amino acids: CASSGWGPGLGQGEQFF. Combining the CDR3 with reference TRBV11-2 and TRBJ2-1 gives the whole variable domain EAGVAQSPRYKIIEKRQSVAFWCNPISGHATLYWYQQILGQGPKLLIQFQNNGVVDDSQLPKDRFSAERLKGVDSTLKIQPAKLEDSAVYLCASSGWGPGLGQGEQFFGPGTRLTVL.

This clonotype has a handful of counts. V is TRBV20-1 and J is TRBJ2-5, with TRBD2 as a possible D gene (5 bases). Per germline, CDR1 DFQATT and CDR2 SNEGSKA (reference sequence). Trimming removed 5 bases at V and 4 bases at J, with 11 bases between. The CDR3 length is 12 residues. In nucleotides, the CDR3 is TGCAGTGCTCTACTAGGAATAGAGACCCAGTACTTC. Its protein is CSALLGIETQYF.

The V gene is TRBV3-1, the J gene TRBJ2-3; D gene uncertain. The germline V and J ends were trimmed by 3 bases and 1 base, with 8 bases remaining between them. CDR3 length equals 14 residues. The germline V gene encodes CDR1 LGHDT and CDR2 YNNKEL (reference sequence). CDR3 in amino acids: CASSQYIRTDTQYF. Here the CDR3 DNA reads TGTGCCAGCAGCCAGTACATCCGCACAGATACGCAGTATTTT.

This chain joins TRBV3-1 and TRBJ1-2; perhaps TRBD1 as D (5 bases). Between the trimmed V and J ends, which lost 0 bases and 7 bases, there was a span of 12 bases. Germline loops: CDR1 LGHDT, CDR2 YNNKEL (reference sequence). This CDR3 has 14 amino acids. In DNA form, the CDR3 reads TGTGCCAGCAGCCAAGACGGCAGGGTCTCTGGCTACACCTTC. The encoded protein is CASSQDGRVSGYTF.

The chain joins TRBV6-1 to TRBJ2-7; TRBD1 matches 8 bases. With V trimmed by 5 bases and J by 0 bases, 9 bases remained unmatched. Per the germline V gene, CDR1 is MNHNS and CDR2 is SASEGT. CDR3 length equals 16 residues. CDR3 in amino acids: CASSPLWTGNSYEQYF. DNA for the CDR3: TGTGCCAGCAGTCCTCTATGGACAGGGAACTCCTACGAGCAGTACTTC.

This clonotype was found a few times. The chain carries TRBV5-1 and TRBJ2-3; 7 nucleotides agree with TRBD1. The CDR3 length is 14 residues. After removal of 3 bases from V and 2 bases from J, the junction contained 3 bases not matched to a gene. Germline V gives CDR1 SGHRS, CDR2 YFSETQ. DNA of the CDR3: TGCGCCAGCAGCTGGACAGGCTACACAGATACGCAGTATTTT. Amino acid sequence: CASSWTGYTDTQYF.

In its sample, this clonotype was seen many times. V is TRBV12-3 or TRBV12-4 and J is TRBJ2-2, with TRBD1 matching 7 bases. The V and J ends lost 7 bases and 2 bases, in that order; junction bases with no gene match: 7. There are 15 residues in the CDR3. Written as DNA, the CDR3 is TGTGCCAGCACTAAGGGGACAGAAAACACCGGGGAGCTGTTTTTT. This encodes CASTKGTENTGELFF.

This clonotype was seen ten or more times. V is TRBV20-1 and J is TRBJ2-5; D could derive from TRBD1 or TRBD2 (5 bases each). CDR3 length equals 15 residues. Germline CDR1 and CDR2: DFQATT and SNEGSKA (reference sequence). V was trimmed by 6 bases and J by 1 base, leaving 18 bases between them. The CDR3 reads CSAAGAPGIQETQYF. The CDR3 nucleotides are TGCAGTGCCGCCGGGGCACCTGGAATCCAAGAGACCCAGTACTTC.

In this sample, this clonotype turned up a few times. The rearrangement links TRBV18 to TRBJ2-5; TRBD2 might be the D (6 bases). The CDR3 loop spans 15 amino acids. V was trimmed by 1 base and J by 2 bases, leaving 11 bases between them. Per germline, CDR1 KGHSH and CDR2 LQKENI. The DNA for the CDR3 is TGTGCCAGCTCACCACTGACTAGGCGGCAAGAGACCCAGTACTTC. Amino acid sequence: CASSPLTRRQETQYF.

The CDR3 DNA is TGCAGTGCCTTACAGGGGGGCTCAGATACGCAGTATTTT. This gives the protein CSALQGGSDTQYF. The genes are TRBV20-1 and TRBJ2-3, with 8 bases matching TRBD1. CDR1 and CDR2 (germline): DFQATT, SNEGSKA (reference sequence). This CDR3 has 13 residues. V shed 6 bases, J shed 4 bases, and the junction held 6 bases outside the gene matches.

The J gene is TRBJ2-3, the V gene TRBV6-1; 9 positions match TRBD2. V gave up 8 bases and J gave up 1 base; unmatched junction bases: 4. Per the germline V gene, CDR1 is MNHNS and CDR2 is SASEGT. The CDR3 runs to 14 residues. The CDR3: CASGIAGGTDTQYF. Written as DNA, the CDR3 is TGTGCCAGCGGGATAGCGGGAGGCACAGATACGCAGTATTTT.

This chain joins TRBV24-1 and TRBJ2-5; 12 bases fit TRBD2. The CDR3 consists of 17 residues. Trimming at V came to 4 bases and at J to 3 bases, leaving 8 bases not matched to a gene. The germline CDR1 and CDR2 sequences are KGHDR and SFDVKD. Here the CDR3 DNA reads TGTGCCACCAGTGACACAGACCGACTAGCGGGGGAAGAGACCCAGTACTTC. It specifies CATSDTDRLAGEETQYF.

There are many counts of this clonotype. This chain uses TRBV14 with TRBJ1-4; D unresolved. CDR1 and CDR2 from the germline V gene are SGHDN and FVKESK. This CDR3 contains 13 residues. The ends were cut back, 4 bases at V and 4 bases at J, with 7 bases in the middle. This chain's CDR3 is CASSLRINEKLFF. CDR3 sequence (DNA): TGTGCCAGCAGCCTCCGAATTAATGAAAAACTGTTTTTT.

This clonotype has just a few counts. The chain couples TRBV9 to TRBJ2-2; TRBD2 might be the D (6 bases). The CDR3 extends over 16 amino acids. The germline CDR1 and CDR2 sequences are SGDLS and YYNGEE. V lost 0 bases and J 2 bases, leaving 11 bases between the germline ends. CDR3 in DNA: TGTGCCAGCAGCGTAGTGGCTAGCGCAAACACCGGGGAGCTGTTTTTT. Encoded protein: CASSVVASANTGELFF.

This clonotype came up once. The rearrangement uses TRBV29-1 and TRBJ2-3; D possibly uses TRBD1 or TRBD2 (5 bases each). The CDR3 runs to 12 residues. The V and J ends lost 5 bases and 4 bases respectively, with 10 bases between them. The germline V gene encodes CDR1 SQVTM and CDR2 ANQGSEA. The DNA of the CDR3 is TGCAGCGTTAAGCAGGGAGCAGATACGCAGTATTTT. This translates into CSVKQGADTQYF.

The chain employs TRBV18 and TRBJ2-1; the D gene is possibly TRBD1 (6 bases). V was trimmed by 2 bases and J by 4 bases, leaving 9 bases between them. The CDR3 runs to 14 residues. Germline CDR1 and CDR2: KGHSH and LQKENI. The DNA for the CDR3 is TGTGCCAGCTCACCATTAGGACAGTACAATGAGCAGTTCTTC. The encoded protein is CASSPLGQYNEQFF. The whole variable domain, remainder taken from reference TRBV18 and TRBJ2-1, is NAGVMQNPRHLVRRRGQEARLRCSPMKGHSHVYWYRQLPEEGLKFMVYLQKENIIDESGMPKERFSAEFPKEGPSILRIQQVVRGDSAAYFCASSPLGQYNEQFFGPGTRLTVL.

In its sample, this clonotype was seen a few times. The CDR3 region is CASSTGLGTRPYEQYF. CDR3 bases: TGTGCCAGCAGCACCGGGTTAGGGACGCGGCCCTACGAGCAGTACTTC. J is TRBJ2-7 and V is TRBV9; TRBD1 or TRBD2 may be the D gene (5 bases each). Trimming removed 4 bases at V and 2 bases at J, with 19 bases between. This CDR3 has 16 residues. Germline V gives CDR1 SGDLS, CDR2 YYNGEE.

The chain is built from TRBV20-1 and TRBJ1-3, with D unclear. The ends were cut back, 3 bases at V and 0 bases at J, with 6 bases in the middle. The CDR3 extends over 13 amino acids. Germline-derived CDR1 and CDR2 are DFQATT and SNEGSKA (reference sequence). DNA of the CDR3: TGCAGTGCTAGGACCGGCTCTGGAAACACCATATATTTT. Translation: CSARTGSGNTIYF.